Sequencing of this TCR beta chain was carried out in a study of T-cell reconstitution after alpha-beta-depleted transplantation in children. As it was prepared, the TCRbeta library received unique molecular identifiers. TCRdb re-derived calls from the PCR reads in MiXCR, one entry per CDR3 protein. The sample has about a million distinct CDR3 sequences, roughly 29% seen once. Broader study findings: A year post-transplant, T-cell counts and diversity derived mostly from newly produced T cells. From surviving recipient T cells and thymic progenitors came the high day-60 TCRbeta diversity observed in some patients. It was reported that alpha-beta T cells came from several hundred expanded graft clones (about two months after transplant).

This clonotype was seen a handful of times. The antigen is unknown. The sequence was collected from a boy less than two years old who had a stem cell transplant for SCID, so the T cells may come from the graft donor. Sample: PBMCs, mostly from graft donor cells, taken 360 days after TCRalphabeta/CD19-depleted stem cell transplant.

CDR3 in DNA: TGTGCCAGCAGTTTCACCACTAGAAACACCATATATTTT. Protein: CASSFTTRNTIYF. The V and J genes are TRBV12-3 or TRBV12-4 and TRBJ1-3; D is unclear. This CDR3 is built from 13 residues. Trimming cost V 3 bases and J 5 bases, with 8 bases left between them.